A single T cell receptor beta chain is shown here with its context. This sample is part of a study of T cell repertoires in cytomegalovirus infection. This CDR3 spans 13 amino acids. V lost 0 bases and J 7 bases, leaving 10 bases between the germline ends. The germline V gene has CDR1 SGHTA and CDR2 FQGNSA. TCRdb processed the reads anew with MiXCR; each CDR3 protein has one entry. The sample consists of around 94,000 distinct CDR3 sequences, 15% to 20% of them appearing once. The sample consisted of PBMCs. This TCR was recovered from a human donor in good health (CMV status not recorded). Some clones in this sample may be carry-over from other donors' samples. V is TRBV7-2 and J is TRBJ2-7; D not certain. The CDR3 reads CASSLAVEGEQYF. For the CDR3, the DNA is TGTGCCAGCAGCTTAGCTGTTGAAGGTGAGCAGTACTTC.